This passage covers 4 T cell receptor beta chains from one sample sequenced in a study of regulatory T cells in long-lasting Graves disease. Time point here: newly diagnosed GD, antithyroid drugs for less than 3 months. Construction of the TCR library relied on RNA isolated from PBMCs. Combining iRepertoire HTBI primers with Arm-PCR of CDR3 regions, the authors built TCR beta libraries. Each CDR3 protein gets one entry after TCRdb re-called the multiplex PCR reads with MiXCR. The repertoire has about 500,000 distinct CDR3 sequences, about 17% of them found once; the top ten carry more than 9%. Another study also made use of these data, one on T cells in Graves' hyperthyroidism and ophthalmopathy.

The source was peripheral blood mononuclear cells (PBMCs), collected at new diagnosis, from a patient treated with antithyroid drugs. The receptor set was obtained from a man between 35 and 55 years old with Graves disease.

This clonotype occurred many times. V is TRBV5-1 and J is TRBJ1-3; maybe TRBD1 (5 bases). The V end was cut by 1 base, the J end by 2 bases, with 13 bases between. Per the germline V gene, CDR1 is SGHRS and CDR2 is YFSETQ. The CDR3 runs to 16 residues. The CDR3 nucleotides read TGCGCCAGCAGCTTGCCAGACAGTTCTCCTGGAAACACCATATATTTT. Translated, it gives CASSLPDSSPGNTIYF.

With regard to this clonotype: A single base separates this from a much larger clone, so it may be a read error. The CDR3 DNA reads TGTGCCAGCAGTTCAGGTGTTAGCGGGAGGTTCTTGGGGTCGAATGAGCAGTTCTTC. Amino acid sequence: CASSSGVSGRFLGSNEQFF. The rearrangement joins TRBV12-3 or TRBV12-4 to TRBJ2-1, with 10 bases aligning to TRBD2. J lost 7 bases, V lost 4 bases, and 19 bases had no gene match. The CDR3 contains 19 residues.

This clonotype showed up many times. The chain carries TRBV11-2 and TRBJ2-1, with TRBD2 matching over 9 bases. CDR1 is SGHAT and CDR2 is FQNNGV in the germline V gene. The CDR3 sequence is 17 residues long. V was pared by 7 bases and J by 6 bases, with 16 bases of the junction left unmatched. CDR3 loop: CASIHYGREGLINEQFF. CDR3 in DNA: TGTGCCAGCATCCATTACGGGCGGGAGGGCCTAATCAATGAGCAGTTCTTC.

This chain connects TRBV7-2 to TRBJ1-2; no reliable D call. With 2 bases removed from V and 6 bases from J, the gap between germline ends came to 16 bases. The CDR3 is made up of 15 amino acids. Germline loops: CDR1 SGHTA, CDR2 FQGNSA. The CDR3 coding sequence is TGTGCCAGCAGCTTACGTCGGGGAGGGAAGAATGGCTACACCTTC. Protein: CASSLRRGGKNGYTF.